These 17 T cell receptor beta chains share one sample of origin, sequenced in a study of T cells after yellow fever vaccination. TCRdb reprocessed the 5' RACE reads via MiXCR and lists one record per CDR3 protein. The sample holds 250,000 or so distinct CDR3 sequences; around 3.5% are singletons and the top ten take approximately 18%. The sequencing here drew on PBMCs, taken 15 days after the yellow fever booster vaccination. The source is a man aged 18 to 30 who received the YFV17D yellow fever vaccine.

There are many counts of this clonotype. V gene TRBV5-1 combines with J gene TRBJ2-1; 7 nucleotides align to TRBD1. CDR3 length: 13 residues. V shed 7 bases and J 5 bases; nucleotides not matched to a gene: 6. The germline V gene has CDR1 SGHRS and CDR2 YFSETQ. DNA of the CDR3: TGCGCCAGCGCTGAGGGGGCGAACAATGAGCAGTTCTTC. Encoded protein: CASAEGANNEQFF.

Many counts were recorded for this clonotype. The J gene is TRBJ2-4, the V gene TRBV29-1; TRBD1 matches 10 bases. The CDR3 sequence is 12 residues long. V trimming: 7 bases; J trimming: 6 bases; junction bases outside the gene matches: 3. Germline V gene sequence: CDR1 SQVTM, CDR2 ANQGSEA. DNA of the CDR3: TGCAGCGGACAGGGGGCCGGAAACATTCAGTACTTC. It yields the protein CSGQGAGNIQYF.

This clonotype was picked up many times. The J gene is TRBJ2-1, the V gene TRBV20-1, with TRBD2 matching 11 bases. CDR1 and CDR2 (germline): DFQATT, SNEGSKA (reference sequence). The CDR3 runs 15 residues. The V segment lost 2 bases and the J segment 8 bases; nucleotides outside the gene matches: 8. CDR3 in amino acids: CSARISGGAWDEQFF. Here the CDR3 DNA reads TGCAGTGCTAGAATTAGCGGGGGGGCTTGGGATGAGCAGTTCTTC.

The table lists this clonotype with many counts. The genes are TRBV4-1 and TRBJ1-5; D is possibly TRBD1 (5 bases). The CDR3 totals 17 residues. CDR1 and CDR2 from the germline V gene are MGHRA and YSYEKL. Trimming shortened V by 1 base and J by 0 bases, and 13 bases separated the two germline ends. This CDR3 is CASSQGLVTDSNQPQHF. DNA of the CDR3: TGCGCCAGCAGCCAAGGCCTTGTGACAGATAGCAATCAGCCCCAGCATTTT.

This clonotype was detected only a few times. The chain has TRBV14 and TRBJ2-1; 8 positions agree with TRBD1. V lost 3 bases to trimming and J lost 9 bases; unmatched junction nucleotides: 1. The CDR3 extends over 12 amino acids. Per the germline V gene, CDR1 is SGHDN and CDR2 is FVKESK. As DNA, the CDR3 is TGTGCCAGCAGCCACAGGGGGCTTGAGCAGTTCTTC. It translates to CASSHRGLEQFF.

There are many counts of this clonotype. The chain couples TRBV5-5 to TRBJ2-2; 7 bases align to TRBD1. Germline V gives CDR1 SGHKS, CDR2 YYEKEE (reference sequence). With 2 bases clipped from V and 4 bases from J, the junction kept 11 bases outside the gene matches. The CDR3 is made up of 17 amino acids. CDR3 loop: CASSLSGTARLTGELFF. In nucleotides, the CDR3 is TGTGCCAGCAGCTTATCCGGGACAGCCCGCCTCACCGGGGAGCTGTTTTTT.

Many counts were recorded for this clonotype. The gene calls are TRBV27 and TRBJ2-6, with D maybe TRBD1 (8 bases). Germline CDR1 MNHEY, CDR2 SMNVEV (reference sequence). The CDR3 consists of 17 residues. Deletions cut 8 bases from V and 4 bases from J, with 21 bases between. The CDR3 spells CASGGGAGGPGANVLTF. The CDR3 DNA reads as TGTGCCAGCGGTGGGGGGGCAGGGGGCCCCGGGGCCAACGTCCTGACTTTC.

Many counts were recorded for this clonotype. CDR3 bases: TGTGCCAGCAGTACCGCAGGTTCCAATTCACCCCTCCACTTT. Translated: CASSTAGSNSPLHF. The genes are TRBV25-1 and TRBJ1-6; D gene ambiguous. The V end lost 5 bases, the J end lost 7 bases, and 12 bases lay between the germline ends. Germline CDR1 is MGHDK and CDR2 is SYGVNS. CDR3 length: 14 amino acids.

At least ten counts were recorded for this clonotype. The CDR3 protein is CASSENRGPLLSEQYF. CDR3 in DNA: TGCGCCAGCAGCGAAAACAGGGGTCCCCTCCTAAGCGAGCAGTACTTC. The rearrangement links TRBV10-2 to TRBJ2-7; TRBD1 aligns across 7 bases. The V gene end was trimmed by 6 bases and the J gene end by 6 bases; junction bases not matched to a gene: 17. Per germline, CDR1 WSHSY and CDR2 SAAADI. The CDR3 length is 16 residues.

This clonotype was picked up many times. This rearrangement joins TRBV7-8 to TRBJ2-3; 12 bases map to TRBD2. The CDR3 is 18 residues long. CDR1 is SGHVS and CDR2 is FQNEAQ in the germline V gene. V lost 4 bases, J lost 3 bases, and 11 bases stayed unmatched. The CDR3 is CASSSGGRGLAGTDTQYF. CDR3 DNA: TGTGCCAGCAGCTCGGGAGGCCGCGGACTAGCGGGGACAGATACGCAGTATTTT.

The table lists this clonotype with many counts. The CDR3 reads CASTKKRDGTDTQYF. The CDR3 DNA is TGTGCCAGCACTAAAAAGCGGGATGGCACAGATACGCAGTATTTT. The chain employs TRBV6-2 or TRBV6-3 and TRBJ2-3, with 7 bases identical to TRBD2. After removal of 7 bases from V and 1 base from J, the junction contained 8 bases not matched to a gene. CDR3 length equals 15 residues. Germline V gene sequence: CDR1 MNHEY, CDR2 SVGEGT.

This clonotype has ten or more counts. The chain couples TRBV6-5 to TRBJ1-2, with D possibly being TRBD1 (6 bases). Germline V CDR1 and CDR2: MNHEY, SVGAGI. The V end lost 4 bases, the J end lost 4 bases, and 22 bases lay between the germline ends. This CDR3 is 17 amino acids long. CDR3 loop: CASSLQPGGALGYGYTF. The CDR3 DNA sequence: TGTGCCAGCAGTTTACAGCCCGGGGGGGCCCTCGGCTATGGCTACACCTTC.

This clonotype occurred many times. J is TRBJ2-1 and V is TRBV5-1, with D possibly matching TRBD2 (6 bases). Germline V gene lookup returns CDR1 SGHRS and CDR2 YFSETQ. This CDR3 spans 17 amino acids. V lost 4 bases, J lost 0 bases, and 17 bases lay in between. CDR3 region: CASSRQPGLDSYNEQFF. The CDR3 DNA is TGCGCCAGCAGCAGACAGCCGGGACTTGACTCCTACAATGAGCAGTTCTTC.

This clonotype was seen repeatedly, ten times or more. One end of the junction varies from germline; a read error may be responsible. The J gene is TRBJ2-2, the V gene TRBV7-3; the D call may be TRBD1 or TRBD2 (5 bases each). The CDR3 sequence is 12 residues long. Germline V gene sequence: CDR1 SGHTA, CDR2 FQGTGA. The chain's CDR3 is CASSLQLGELFF. In nucleotides, the CDR3 is TGTGCCAGCAGCTTGCAGCTAGGGGAGTTGTTTTTT.

This clonotype was seen ten or more times. This sequence joins TRBV5-1 and TRBJ2-3; a weak D match, TRBD2 (5 bases). V gave up 2 bases and J gave up 0 bases, with 10 bases separating them. CDR1 and CDR2 from the germline V gene are SGHRS and YFSETQ. The CDR3 loop spans 15 amino acids. CDR3 nucleotide sequence: TGCGCCAGCAGCTTAGCGGAACCGAGCACAGATACGCAGTATTTT. Residues: CASSLAEPSTDTQYF.

This clonotype was found many times. The chain is built from TRBV28 and TRBJ2-7; no clear D gene. With 3 bases removed from V and 2 bases from J, the gap between germline ends came to 11 bases. The V gene's germline CDR1 is MDHEN and CDR2 SYDVKM. This CDR3 has 14 amino acids. CDR3 nucleotide sequence: TGTGCCAGCAGTTTTCGGCAGACCCCCTACGAGCAGTACGTC. Its protein is CASSFRQTPYEQYV.

This clonotype came up many times. The CDR3 region is CASSFNSHNYGYTF. The CDR3 DNA is TGTGCCAGCAGTTTCAACAGCCATAACTATGGCTACACCTTC. The gene calls are TRBV12-3 or TRBV12-4 and TRBJ1-2, with no clear D. The CDR3 is made up of 14 amino acids. Trimming removed 3 bases from V and 1 base from J, with 9 bases in between.